The 13 T cell receptor beta chains listed next were all sequenced from one sample in a study of T cells in Graves' hyperthyroidism and ophthalmopathy (dated by TCRdb to about 2019). Libraries were prepared through multiplex PCR. The sample was run on an Illumina HiSeq 2000. The TCR beta CDR3 regions were amplified from RNA transcripts. For the first round of RT-PCR on the TCR CDR3, the HTBI primer set was used together with the Qiagen OneStep RT-PCR kit. Starting from the raw public reads, TCRdb applied fastp trimming at Q25, assembled clones with MiXCR and retained in-frame beta chains. One record per CDR3 amino acid sequence lists the most common genes and DNA. For this sample the table gives around 690,000 distinct CDR3 sequences, of which under 25% were detected only once. The ten largest clones add up to 30% to 40% of the sample. The sample consisted of blood. These receptor sequences come from a man younger than 45 with Graves' ophthalmopathy.

This clonotype was detected only a few times. The chain combines TRBV9 with TRBJ2-1; 10 bases match TRBD2. J gave up 1 base and V 2 bases, and 15 bases lay outside the gene matches. The CDR3 totals 20 residues. CDR1 SGDLS and CDR2 YYNGEE come from the germline V gene. CDR3: CASSVSPQTTSGDSYNEQFF. CDR3 DNA: TGTGCCAGCAGCGTTAGTCCCCAAACTACTAGCGGGGATTCCTACAATGAGCAGTTCTTC. The full variable domain, completed using reference TRBV9 and TRBJ2-1, is DSGVTQTPKHLITATGQRVTLRCSPRSGDLSVYWYQQSLDQGLQFLIQYYNGEERAKGNILERFSAQQFPDLHSELNLSSLELGDSALYFCASSVSPQTTSGDSYNEQFFGPGTRLTVL.

The sample holds many counts of this clonotype. The J gene is TRBJ1-5, the V gene TRBV28; D remains unclear. V dropped 6 bases and J dropped 4 bases, with 7 bases sitting between them. Germline CDR1 is MDHEN and CDR2 is SYDVKM. This CDR3 is 12 amino acids long. CDR3 in DNA: TGTGCCAGCAGGGAAGGGAATCAGCCCCAGCATTTT. Its protein product is CASREGNQPQHF.

This clonotype was seen ten or more times. V and J are TRBV20-1 and TRBJ2-1; 7 nucleotides line up with TRBD2. The CDR3 length is 14 residues. The V segment lost 1 base and the J segment 9 bases; nucleotides outside the gene matches: 9. Germline V CDR1 and CDR2: DFQATT, SNEGSKA (reference sequence). The CDR3 here is CSARGGGGSSEQFF. CDR3 DNA: TGCAGTGCTAGAGGAGGAGGCGGGAGTTCTGAGCAGTTCTTC.

This clonotype was observed at least ten times. The chain links TRBV20-1 to TRBJ2-7, with 7 bases matching TRBD1. This CDR3 contains 14 residues. Germline V CDR1 and CDR2: DFQATT, SNEGSKA (reference sequence). With V trimmed by 3 bases and J by 4 bases, 9 bases remained unmatched. The CDR3 bases are TGCAGTGCTAGGGAAAGGGACAGTCGGTACGAGCAGTACTTC. Its protein product is CSARERDSRYEQYF.

This clonotype was picked up many times. The V call is TRBV20-1, the J call TRBJ2-3, with 10 bases fitting TRBD1. V lost 5 bases and J lost 3; bases outside the gene matches: 11. CDR3 size: 16 residues. The germline V gene has CDR1 DFQATT and CDR2 SNEGSKA (reference sequence). The CDR3 nucleotides read TGCAGTGCTCTCCGCGTGGACAGGGGGGCGACAGATACGCAGTATTTT. Translation gives CSALRVDRGATDTQYF.

This clonotype has ten or more counts. This sequence joins TRBV10-3 and TRBJ1-2; perhaps TRBD1 as D (6 bases). Germline loops: CDR1 ENHRY, CDR2 SYGVKD. The CDR3 has 15 amino acids. V was pared by 6 bases and J by 2 bases, with 16 bases between. The CDR3 nucleotides read TGTGCCATCAGACCTTCCACAGGGACCAACTATGGCTACACCTTC. It encodes CAIRPSTGTNYGYTF.

This clonotype was observed a few times. V usage is TRBV9 and J usage is TRBJ2-1; D is uncertain. There are 13 residues in the CDR3. From germline, CDR1 is SGDLS and CDR2 YYNGEE. V gave up 0 bases and J gave up 5 bases, with 6 bases separating them. CDR3 residues: CASSVDYNNEQFF. CDR3 sequence (DNA): TGTGCCAGCAGCGTAGACTATAACAATGAGCAGTTCTTC.

The V and J genes are TRBV7-9 and TRBJ2-1; D not certain. The V gene lost 2 bases and the J gene lost 3 bases, with 11 bases spanning the gap. Germline V CDR1 and CDR2: SEHNR, FQNEAQ (reference sequence). This CDR3 region has 15 residues. CDR3 coding DNA: TGTGCCAGCAGCTTAAGCCCCCTCGACTACAATGAGCAGTTCTTC. Translating it yields CASSLSPLDYNEQFF.

There are a few counts of this clonotype. This chain links TRBV12-3 or TRBV12-4 with TRBJ2-7, with 9 bases that match TRBD1. CDR3 length: 14 amino acids. The V gene end was trimmed by 6 bases and the J gene end by 6 bases; junction bases not matched to a gene: 9. The CDR3 DNA reads as TGTGCCAGCAGCCCGGGACAGGGTTGGTTCGAGCAGTACTTC. Translated, it gives CASSPGQGWFEQYF.

This clonotype was counted ten times or more. The gene calls are TRBV28 and TRBJ1-1; D perhaps matches TRBD1 (5 bases). Trimming pared 7 bases from V and 5 bases from J, leaving 11 bases between. CDR1 and CDR2 from the germline V gene are MDHEN and SYDVKM. The CDR3 runs 12 residues. The CDR3, as DNA: TGTGCCAGCAAAAGACAGAAAACTGAAGCTTTCTTT. This sequence encodes CASKRQKTEAFF.

Many counts were recorded for this clonotype. The chain links TRBV7-2 to TRBJ2-5; TRBD1 agrees at 7 bases. After removal of 5 bases from V and 5 bases from J, the junction contained 5 bases not matched to a gene. This CDR3 has 13 residues. CDR1 is SGHTA and CDR2 is FQGNSA in the germline V gene. The CDR3 region has the DNA TGTGCCAGCAGCGGCGACAGGGTTGAGACCCAGTACTTC. Protein sequence: CASSGDRVETQYF.

This chain joins TRBV19 and TRBJ2-5; the D is unclear. Germline V gene sequence: CDR1 LNHDA, CDR2 SQIVND (reference sequence). There are 14 residues in the CDR3. The V end was cut by 6 bases, the J end by 1 base, with 12 bases between. DNA of the CDR3: TGTGCCAGTAGACAATCGGGTCCCCAAGAGACCCAGTACTTC. Translated: CASRQSGPQETQYF.

The gene calls are TRBV7-2 and TRBJ2-7, with D possibly matching TRBD2 (6 bases). CDR1 is SGHTA and CDR2 is FQGNSA in the germline V gene. The ends were cut back, 6 bases at V and 7 bases at J, with 25 bases in the middle. This CDR3 is 16 amino acids long. The CDR3 nucleotides read TGTGCCAGCAGTTTGTCGGGAGATGCCGCCTGGGTTGAGCAGTACTTC. Translation: CASSLSGDAAWVEQYF.